These 27 T cell receptor beta chains share one sample of origin, sequenced in a study of CD8+ T cells in alopecia areata. Following extraction, RNA underwent reverse transcription to cDNA, which served as the sequencing template. Assay: immunoSEQ multiplex PCR; the TCRdb copy retains only in-frame clones and omits some. The data contain about 23,000 clones, 40% to 60% of them seen just once; the ten biggest clones take up around 30%. Input material: NKG2D-high CD8+ T cells sorted from blood. The receptors were sampled from a human donor with alopecia areata.

This clone has just a few counts. The rearrangement uses TRBV4-1 and TRBJ2-5, with 10 bases that match TRBD2. The better agreement between TRBJ2-7 and the DNA end casts doubt on the J call. Per the germline V gene, CDR1 is MGHRA and CDR2 is YSYEKL. The CDR3 runs 16 residues. CDR3 nucleotides: TGCGCCAGCAGCCAAGCTCTAGCGGGAGCTATGTACGAGCAGTACTTC. Translated: CASSQALAGAMYEQYF.

The chain joins TRBV9 to TRBJ2-3; 9 positions match TRBD1. The trim removed 0 bases at V and 6 bases at J, leaving 5 bases unmatched. The CDR3 covers 15 residues. From germline, CDR1 is SGDLS and CDR2 YYNGEE. The CDR3 DNA reads as TGTGCCAGCAGCGTAGAGGGACAGGGACGGGATACGCAGTATTTT. Translated, it gives CASSVEGQGRDTQYF.

This clone has a handful of counts. The V and J genes are TRBV7-6 and TRBJ2-7; D remains ambiguous. This CDR3 is 15 amino acids long. Trimming took 4 bases from V and 2 from J, leaving 15 bases between them. CDR1 and CDR2 (germline): SGHVS, FNYEAQ. CDR3: CASSSVAEAPYEQYF. CDR3 bases: TGTGCCAGCAGCTCTGTTGCAGAGGCCCCCTACGAGCAGTACTTC.

This clone turned up a few times. The chain combines TRBV7-9 with TRBJ1-4; 9 positions agree with TRBD1. The length of the CDR3 is 13 residues. Germline V CDR1 and CDR2: SEHNR, FQNEAQ (reference sequence). V lost 11 bases to trimming and J lost 7 bases; unmatched junction nucleotides: 8. In DNA, the CDR3 is TGTGCCGGCACGGGACAGGGACGTGAAAAACTGTTTTTT. Its translation is CAGTGQGREKLFF.

The chain links TRBV28 to TRBJ1-3, with D possibly TRBD1 on 6 matching bases. Germline V CDR1 and CDR2: MDHEN, SYDVKM. Trimming pared 3 bases from V and 4 bases from J, leaving 13 bases between. The CDR3 runs 15 residues. This chain's CDR3 is CASSFLGGQGNTIYF. In nucleotides, the CDR3 is TGTGCCAGCAGTTTCCTTGGGGGCCAAGGAAACACCATATATTTT.

The CDR3 nucleotides are TGTGCCAGCAGTTTCCCCAGGGGCCCACCTGCAAGCTCCTACAATGAGCAGTTCTTC. Translated, it gives CASSFPRGPPASSYNEQFF. The chain carries TRBV28 and TRBJ2-1, with D possibly TRBD1 on 6 matching bases. Germline CDR1 and CDR2: MDHEN and SYDVKM. The ends were cut back, 3 bases at V and 0 bases at J, with 21 bases in the middle. The length of the CDR3 is 19 residues.

This clone appeared once. The chain is built from TRBV29-1 and TRBJ2-2; 8 bases line up with TRBD1. Germline CDR1 SQVTM, CDR2 ANQGSEA. CDR3 length equals 13 residues. Losses at the gene ends were 4 bases for V and 6 bases for J; bases not matched to a gene: 4. The CDR3 sequence: CSVAGGNAGELFF. In DNA form, the CDR3 reads TGCAGCGTTGCAGGGGGCAACGCCGGGGAGCTGTTTTTT.

V is TRBV15 and J is TRBJ2-1; D unresolved. The CDR3 runs to 11 residues. Per the germline V gene, CDR1 is LNHNV and CDR2 is YYDKDF (reference sequence). V dropped 6 bases and J dropped 8 bases, with 8 bases sitting between them. Here the CDR3 DNA reads TGTGCCACCAGTTGGAACCATGAGCAGTTCTTC. Amino acid sequence: CATSWNHEQFF.

The chain combines TRBV6-5 with TRBJ2-1; TRBD1 matches 8 bases. V dropped 0 bases and J dropped 8; count of bases not matched to a gene: 3. The CDR3 sequence is 14 residues long. Germline V gene data show CDR1 as MNHEY and CDR2 as SVGAGI. This CDR3 reads CASSYSSGGDEQFF. In DNA form, the CDR3 reads TGTGCCAGCAGTTACTCGTCAGGGGGCGATGAGCAGTTCTTC.

The V gene is TRBV28, the J gene TRBJ1-1, with D possibly matching TRBD1 (6 bases). CDR3 size: 16 residues. V was pared by 6 bases and J by 0 bases, with 17 bases between. Germline-derived CDR1 and CDR2 are MDHEN and SYDVKM. The CDR3 nucleotides are TGTGCCAGCAGAATGGGGGGGGACACCATGAACACTGAAGCTTTCTTT. Protein: CASRMGGDTMNTEAFF.

V usage is TRBV9 and J usage is TRBJ2-1; D might be TRBD2 (9 bases). V was cut by 1 base and J by 7 bases, with 36 bases left in between. Germline-derived CDR1 and CDR2 are SGDLS and YYNGEE. The CDR3 loop spans 22 amino acids. Here the CDR3 reads CASSVRGFWTGSSGSRLNEQFF. CDR3 DNA sequence: TGTGCCAGCAGCGTAAGGGGCTTTTGGACAGGGAGTAGCGGGAGTAGGTTGAATGAGCAGTTCTTC.

The chain combines TRBV5-6 with TRBJ2-1, with D perhaps matching TRBD2 (5 bases). V lost 4 bases, J lost 9 bases, and 11 bases lay in between. CDR3 size: 12 residues. Germline CDR1 reads SGHDT; CDR2 reads YYEEEE. CDR3 DNA: TGTGCCAGCAGCCCCGAAGGGAGTGAGCAGTTCTTC. Translation gives CASSPEGSEQFF.

A word on this clone: The same CDR3 also results from other DNA sequences found in this sample. The gene calls are TRBV5-1 and TRBJ2-1; D ambiguous. Trimming shortened V by 0 bases and J by 7 bases, and 2 bases separated the two germline ends. CDR3 length: 11 residues. Germline V lookup: CDR1 SGHRS, CDR2 YFSETQ. CDR3 nucleotide sequence: TGCGCCAGCAGCTTGGGTAATGAGCAGTTCTTC. This encodes CASSLGNEQFF.

This clone was detected only once. The chain combines TRBV2 with TRBJ1-5; D remains unclear. This CDR3 spans 15 amino acids. Trimming cost V 6 bases and J 5 bases, with 17 bases left between them. Per germline, CDR1 SNHLY and CDR2 FYNNEI. CDR3 protein: CASREDVGWHQPQHF. The CDR3 DNA reads as TGTGCCAGCAGGGAGGACGTAGGGTGGCATCAGCCCCAGCATTTT.

The genes are TRBV10-2 and TRBJ2-5; D is ambiguous. The CDR3 totals 12 residues. Trimming shortened V by 4 bases and J by 4 bases, and 7 bases separated the two germline ends. Germline CDR1 and CDR2: WSHSY and SAAADI. The CDR3 bases are TGCGCCAGCAGTGGGACGGGAGAGACCCAGTACTTC. This encodes CASSGTGETQYF.

The gene calls are TRBV19 and TRBJ2-5; the match to TRBD1 covers 9 bases. The V gene's germline CDR1 is LNHDA and CDR2 SQIVND (reference sequence). The trim removed 7 bases at V and 5 bases at J, leaving 5 bases unmatched. The CDR3 contains 13 residues. As DNA, the CDR3 is TGTGCCAGTACCCCGGACAGGGGTGAGACCCAGTACTTC. Its translation: CASTPDRGETQYF. Complete variable domain (other parts from reference TRBV19 and TRBJ2-5): DGGITQSPKYLFRKEGQNVTLSCEQNLNHDAMYWYRQDPGQGLRLIYYSQIVNDFQKGDIAEGYSVSREKKESFPLTVTSAQKNPTAFYLCASTPDRGETQYFGPGTRLLVL.

The V call is TRBV5-6, the J call TRBJ2-5; D unresolved. The CDR3 totals 14 residues. CDR1 and CDR2 from the germline V gene are SGHDT and YYEEEE. With 2 bases removed from V and 5 bases from J, the gap between germline ends came to 13 bases. The CDR3 reads CASSFGGSQETQYF. CDR3 DNA: TGTGCCAGCAGCTTCGGTGGGTCCCAGGAGACCCAGTACTTC.

This chain joins TRBV15 and TRBJ2-3; 10 bases fit TRBD2. This CDR3 has 17 amino acids. With 5 bases clipped from V and 6 bases from J, the junction kept 14 bases outside the gene matches. CDR1 LNHNV and CDR2 YYDKDF come from the germline V gene (reference sequence). The chain's CDR3 is CATSGKAGTSDRDTQYF. In nucleotides, the CDR3 is TGTGCCACCAGCGGAAAAGCCGGGACTAGCGATAGGGATACGCAGTATTTT.

This clone is labeled as medium-sized. The genes are TRBV18 and TRBJ1-4, with a weak D call TRBD1 (5 bases). CDR3 length: 16 amino acids. Trimming took 1 base from V and 2 from J, leaving 11 bases between them. CDR1 is KGHSH and CDR2 is LQKENI in the germline V gene. The CDR3 sequence: CASSPRGAGTNEKLFF. CDR3 nucleotide sequence: TGTGCCAGCTCACCACGTGGGGCCGGGACTAATGAAAAACTGTTTTTT. Combining the CDR3 with reference TRBV18 and TRBJ1-4 gives the whole variable domain NAGVMQNPRHLVRRRGQEARLRCSPMKGHSHVYWYRQLPEEGLKFMVYLQKENIIDESGMPKERFSAEFPKEGPSILRIQQVVRGDSAAYFCASSPRGAGTNEKLFFGSGTQLSVL.

This clone was seen a handful of times. The same CDR3 can be traced to other DNA sequences in this sample. The gene calls are TRBV12-5 and TRBJ1-1; the D gene is possibly TRBD1 (6 bases). Trimming pared 3 bases from V and 8 bases from J, leaving 10 bases between. The germline V gene has CDR1 LGHNT and CDR2 FRNRAP. This CDR3 has 12 amino acids. As DNA, the CDR3 is TGTGCTAGTGGTTTCTCCGGGACAGAAGCTTTCTTT. As protein: CASGFSGTEAFF.

The chain has TRBV28 and TRBJ2-5; maybe TRBD2 (5 bases). Between the trimmed V and J ends, which lost 6 bases and 4 bases, there was a span of 9 bases. Germline V CDR1 and CDR2: MDHEN, SYDVKM. This CDR3 is 12 amino acids long. The CDR3: CASSRRGETQYF. The CDR3 coding sequence is TGTGCCAGCAGCCGACGGGGAGAGACCCAGTACTTC.

The chain has TRBV28 and TRBJ1-4; the D is unclear. The CDR3 has 14 amino acids. V was trimmed by 3 bases and J by 9 bases, leaving 14 bases between them. Germline assignment: CDR1 MDHEN and CDR2 SYDVKM. The CDR3 coding sequence is TGTGCCAGCAGTTTCCGGCGATTTCTGAAAAAACTGTTTTTT. Its translation is CASSFRRFLKKLFF.

J is TRBJ1-5 and V is TRBV5-6, with a weak D call TRBD1 (5 bases). Germline CDR1 reads SGHDT; CDR2 reads YYEEEE. V lost 4 bases, J lost 0 bases, and 8 bases lay in between. This CDR3 region has 14 residues. The DNA of the CDR3 is TGTGCCAGCAGCGTACAGGATAGCAATCAGCCCCAGCATTTT. It is translated as CASSVQDSNQPQHF.

The chain employs TRBV12-2 and TRBJ2-1; the D segment call TRBD1 is taken from the table without a DNA check. TRBV12-2 is described as a pseudogene. CDR3 length: 15 residues. The CDR3, as DNA: TGTGCCAGCAGCCCCGGGACAGGAGGCTACAATGAGCAGTTCTTC. Translation gives CASSPGTGGYNEQFF.

This clone has a handful of counts. The chain carries TRBV28 and TRBJ2-7, with D possibly being TRBD1 (6 bases). CDR1 MDHEN and CDR2 SYDVKM come from the germline V gene. CDR3 size: 15 residues. Trimming removed 2 bases from V and 4 bases from J, with 15 bases in between. DNA of the CDR3: TGTGCCAGCAGTTTAAACCAGGGGATTCTGTACGAGCAGTACTTC. This codes for CASSLNQGILYEQYF.

The V and J genes are TRBV9 and TRBJ2-7, with D unclear. V was pared by 3 bases and J by 4 bases, with 14 bases between. This CDR3 has 14 amino acids. In germline, CDR1 is SGDLS, CDR2 YYNGEE. As DNA, the CDR3 is TGTGCCAGCAGCGCACCAGCGAGCCCTTACGAGCAGTACTTC. Translation: CASSAPASPYEQYF. Full variable domain (outside the CDR3, taken from reference TRBV9 and TRBJ2-7): DSGVTQTPKHLITATGQRVTLRCSPRSGDLSVYWYQQSLDQGLQFLIQYYNGEERAKGNILERFSAQQFPDLHSELNLSSLELGDSALYFCASSAPASPYEQYFGPGTRLTVT.

This clone was detected once. This chain joins TRBV6-5 and TRBJ2-7; D ambiguous. The CDR3 sequence is 12 residues long. The germline gives CDR1 MNHEY, CDR2 SVGAGI. Trimming removed 5 bases from V and 3 bases from J, with 8 bases in between. The CDR3 spells CASSASSYEQYF. The DNA for the CDR3 is TGTGCCAGCAGTGCCTCTAGCTACGAGCAGTACTTC.